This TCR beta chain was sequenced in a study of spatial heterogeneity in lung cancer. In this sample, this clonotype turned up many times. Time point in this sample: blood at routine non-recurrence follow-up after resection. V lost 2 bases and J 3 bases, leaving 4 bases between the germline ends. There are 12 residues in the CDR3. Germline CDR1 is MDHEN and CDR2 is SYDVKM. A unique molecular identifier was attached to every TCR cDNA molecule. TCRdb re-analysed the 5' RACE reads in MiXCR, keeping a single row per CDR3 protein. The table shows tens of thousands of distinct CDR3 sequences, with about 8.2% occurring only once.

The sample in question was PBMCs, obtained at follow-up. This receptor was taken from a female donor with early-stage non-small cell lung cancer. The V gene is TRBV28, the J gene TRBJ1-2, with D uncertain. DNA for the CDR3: TGTGCCAGCAGTTTAGGGGACTATGGCTACACCTTC. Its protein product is CASSLGDYGYTF.